This is a list of T cell receptor beta chains from one sample in a study of shared clonotypes between healthy human individuals. Data came from immunoSEQ multiplex PCR; TCRdb stores just in-frame clones and leaves some out. The sample includes under 1,100,000 clones, 75% to 85% of them seen just once. Sequencing was carried out using memory CD4+ T cells from PBMCs. These receptors were obtained from a man younger than 35 in good health. Some clones in this sample may be carry-over from other donors' samples. CDR3s include the opening cysteine and the closing phenylalanine or tryptophan. Fields, in order: J gene, V gene, clone size, D gene, CDR3 protein, CDR3 DNA. The D gene is left open where the match is weak. Clone size is given for some rows only: seen once, a few or many times, or a class if the clone is expanded.

TRBJ2-2	TRBV7-2	-	-	CASSLDPNTGELFF	TGTGCCAGCAGCTTGGATCCGAACACCGGGGAGCTGTTTTTT
TRBJ2-3	TRBV2	-	TRBD2	CASSGEGDTQYF	TGTGCCAGCAGTGGGGAGGGAGATACGCAGTATTTT
TRBJ2-3	TRBV14	-	TRBD2	CARGLGRVADTQYF	TGTGCCAGGGGGCTCGGGAGGGTCGCAGATACGCAGTATTTT
TRBJ2-3	TRBV5-1	-	-	CASSTGGLEVADTQYF	TGCGCCAGCAGCACCGGGGGGCTAGAGGTAGCGGATACGCAGTATTTT
TRBJ2-1	TRBV5-1	-	-	CASSLGIYNEQFF	TGCGCCAGCAGCTTGGGGATCTACAATGAGCAGTTCTTC
TRBJ2-2	TRBV9	-	-	CASSLTGQQTGELFF	TGTGCCAGCAGCCTAACTGGACAGCAAACCGGGGAGCTGTTTTTT
TRBJ2-7	TRBV28	-	-	CASSFFQGGYEQYF	TGTGCCAGCAGTTTTTTTCAGGGTGGTTACGAGCAGTACTTC
TRBJ1-1	TRBV18	-	-	CASSPPGRASGTEAFF	TGTGCCAGCTCACCGCCGGGGCGGGCCTCGGGCACTGAAGCTTTCTTT
TRBJ1-1	TRBV5-1	-	-	CASSLGQADTEAFF	TGCGCCAGCAGCTTGGGGCAGGCGGACACTGAAGCTTTCTTT
TRBJ2-3	TRBV14	-	TRBD1	CASSPWTGEMGQYF	TGTGCCAGCAGCCCCTGGACAGGGGAGATGGGGCAGTATTTT
TRBJ1-5	TRBV7-2	-	-	CASSYRGEAQHF	TGTGCCAGCAGCTATAGAGGTGAGGCCCAGCATTTT
TRBJ1-1	TRBV5-1	-	-	CASSLGLQSMNTEAFF	TGCGCCAGCAGCTTAGGGCTACAGTCAATGAACACTGAAGCTTTCTTT
TRBJ1-5	TRBV10-2	-	TRBD1	CASMKTGNQPQHF	TGCGCCAGCATGAAGACAGGGAATCAGCCCCAGCATTTT
TRBJ2-2	TRBV9	once	-	CASSVLGQVTGELFF	TGTGCCAGCAGCGTATTGGGACAAGTCACCGGGGAGCTGTTTTTT
TRBJ1-1	TRBV2	-	-	CAFQRQGLMNTEAFF	TGTGCCTTTCAAAGGCAGGGGCTGATGAACACTGAAGCTTTCTTT
TRBJ2-1	TRBV4-2	few	TRBD2	CASSLQPGGRAYNEQFF	TGTGCCAGCAGCCTCCAGCCGGGAGGCAGGGCCTACAATGAGCAGTTCTTC
TRBJ2-7	TRBV18	-	-	CASSLQAYEQYF	TGTGCCAGCTCACTACAAGCCTACGAGCAGTACTTC
TRBJ2-5	TRBV2	-	-	CASSDTGIETQYF	TGTGCCAGCAGTGATACGGGGATAGAGACCCAGTACTTC
TRBJ1-5	TRBV5-1	once	TRBD1	CASSTGQGDQPQHF	TGCGCCAGCAGCACGGGACAGGGGGATCAGCCCCAGCATTTT
TRBJ2-5	TRBV7-7	-	-	CASSRQIQETQYF	TGTGCCAGCAGCCGACAAATCCAAGAGACCCAGTACTTC
TRBJ2-3	TRBV19	-	-	CASRQRQTSSTDTQYF	TGTGCCAGTAGACAAAGGCAGACCTCTAGCACAGATACGCAGTATTTT
TRBJ1-1	TRBV11-2	-	-	CASSLQMNTEAFF	TGTGCCAGCAGCCTTCAGATGAACACTGAAGCTTTCTTT
TRBJ2-2	TRBV7-2	-	-	CASSPDDRNTGELFF	TGTGCCAGCAGTCCCGATGACAGGAACACCGGGGAGCTGTTTTTT
TRBJ2-7	TRBV2	-	TRBD2	CASMTSGAAYEQYF	TGTGCCAGCATGACTAGCGGGGCTGCCTACGAGCAGTACTTC
TRBJ1-1	TRBV29-1	-	-	CSVKVGGGTEAFF	TGCAGCGTGAAGGTTGGGGGAGGGACTGAAGCTTTCTTT
TRBJ2-1	TRBV5-6	-	-	CASSKLAGNEQFF	TGTGCCAGCAGCAAACTAGCAGGCAATGAGCAGTTCTTC